The rows below give T cell receptor beta chains drawn from one sample of a study of human T cells and chemical hapten exposure. TCRdb passed the RACE reads through MiXCR, listing each CDR3 protein once. The sample holds 150,000 to 200,000 distinct CDR3 sequences; roughly 30% are singletons and the top ten take just under 3%. The sample in question was whole blood, obtained in connection with sensitization to the hapten diphenylcyclopropenone (DPC). These receptors were collected from a woman aged 25-40 years with alopecia areata. Some clones in this sample may be carry-over from other donors' samples. Both conserved end residues are part of each CDR3. Each record gives: J gene, V gene, clone size, D gene, CDR3 DNA, CDR3 protein. D genes are given only for firm matches. Clone size is shown for a subset of rows, as once, few, many or a class of expanded clone.

>TRBJ2-3|TRBV10-2|few|TRBD1
TGCGCCAGCGTTGGACAGGGAGGATCAGATACGCAGTATTTT
CASVGQGGSDTQYF
>TRBJ2-3|TRBV15|NA|NA
TGTGCCACCAGCAGAGAGATTGGAGTGGCGGGGAGCACAGATACGCAGTATTTT
CATSREIGVAGSTDTQYF
>TRBJ2-6|TRBV4-2|NA|NA
TGTGCCAGCAGCCAGGAGCGATTCAGCTCTGGGGCCAACGTCCTGACTTTC
CASSQERFSSGANVLTF
>TRBJ2-2|TRBV9|few|TRBD2
TGTGCCAGCAGCGCCCTCGGACTAGCGACGGGCGGGGAGCTGTTTTTT
CASSALGLATGGELFF
>TRBJ1-6|TRBV7-2|NA|TRBD1
TGTGCCAGCAGCTTAGGATTTTTACAGGGGAGTCGAGGTTCACCCCTCCACTTT
CASSLGFLQGSRGSPLHF
>TRBJ2-2|TRBV29-1|NA|NA
TGCAGCGCCCGGTCGGTCCTGGAGGAGCTGTTTTTT
CSARSVLEELFF
>TRBJ2-5|TRBV28|few|NA
TGTGCCAGCAGCCAAAGCGCAGGGGTAACCCAAGAGACCCAGTACTTC
CASSQSAGVTQETQYF
>TRBJ2-7|TRBV6-2/TRBV6-3|NA|NA
TGTGCCAGCACCCAGGGGCTAGCGGAAATCCAGCAGTACTTC
CASTQGLAEIQQYF
>TRBJ1-2|TRBV7-9|NA|TRBD1
TGTGCCAGCAGCTGGGGACAGGGGGCCGAGGGCTACACCTTC
CASSWGQGAEGYTF
>TRBJ2-7|TRBV29-1|few|TRBD2
TGCAGCGTTCGGGGGGACTACGAGCAGTACTTC
CSVRGDYEQYF
>TRBJ2-2|TRBV9|NA|NA
TGTGCCAGCAGCGCCACGGGGGGCGCGGGGGAGCTGTTTTTT
CASSATGGAGELFF
>TRBJ2-7|TRBV5-1|NA|TRBD1
TGCGCCAGCAGCCCGGTACAGGGGGCGCGTGAGCAGTACTTC
CASSPVQGAREQYF
>TRBJ1-6|TRBV27|once|NA
TGTGCCAGCAAGCGACGGGAGAATAATTCACCCCTCCACTTT
CASKRRENNSPLHF
>TRBJ2-3|TRBV7-2|few|NA
TGTGCCAGCAGCTTAGCCGTCGGGCCAGATACGCAGTATTTT
CASSLAVGPDTQYF
>TRBJ2-7|TRBV20-1|NA|TRBD1
TGCAGTGCTCTGGACAGGTACTACGAGCAGTACTTC
CSALDRYYEQYF
>TRBJ2-2|TRBV5-1|few|TRBD2
TGCGCCAGCAGCCACCCTGGACTAGCGGGCAACACCGGGGAGCTGTTTTTT
CASSHPGLAGNTGELFF
>TRBJ2-4|TRBV28|NA|TRBD1
TGTGCCAGCAGTTTACCGGGACAGGTTGCCAAAAACATTCAGTACTTC
CASSLPGQVAKNIQYF
>TRBJ2-3|TRBV7-9|NA|NA
TGTGCCAGCAGCTTAGTCGAGGGGGGGCCACCAGATACGCAGTATTTT
CASSLVEGGPPDTQYF
>TRBJ2-1|TRBV28|many|TRBD2
TGTGCCAGCAGCTTTAGCGGGTATGAGCAGTTCTTC
CASSFSGYEQFF
>TRBJ2-1|TRBV29-1|few|TRBD2
TGCAGCACGGGACTAGCGGTCGACAATGAGCAGTTCTTC
CSTGLAVDNEQFF
>TRBJ2-7|TRBV20-1|few|NA
TGCAGTGCCAAAACAGGGCCCTACGAGCAGTACTTC
CSAKTGPYEQYF
>TRBJ1-1|TRBV20-1|few|TRBD1
TGTAGTGCTAGACAGGGCGGCACTGAAGCTTTCTTT
CSARQGGTEAFF
>TRBJ2-3|TRBV6-1|NA|TRBD1
TGTGCCACCGACAGGGCTCTAGCAGATACGCAGTATTTT
CATDRALADTQYF
>TRBJ1-1|TRBV29-1|few|NA
TGCAGCGTTGGATTGGCAGAAGCTTTCTTT
CSVGLAEAFF